This T cell receptor (beta chain) was recorded in a study of T cell responses to AZD1222 COVID-19 vaccine (dated by TCRdb to about 2021). About the full investigation: AZD1222 recipients given second doses at about 4 weeks or at about 12 weeks were pooled, since spike-specific TCR depth and breadth were not found to differ between the two schedules. TCR sequencing was performed for about 250 trial participants, of whom about 200 were given two doses of AZD1222 and around 25 were given two doses of MenACWY control vaccine. Enrollment into the trials was organized by age into subgroups of 18-55, 56-69 and 70-plus years, and those subgroups contained about 150, 27 and 61 TCR-sequenced participants, respectively.

The CDR3 regions of human TCRbeta chains were analyzed by immunosequencing. For the original study's pipeline: Repertoire TCRs were matched against a reference library of SARS-CoV-2-specific TCRs generated with the MIRA antigen-specificity platform. Breadth was defined as the fraction of unique TCRs that were SARS-CoV-2-associated, and depth was defined as the fraction of total T cells that were SARS-CoV-2-associated. Using the MIRA data, each spike-specific TCR was mapped to the spike region that the TCR reacts to and placed in a CD4 or CD8 class. Log10-transformed breadth and depth values were compared by one-way ANOVA with Sidak's multiple comparisons tests. TCRdb provides this immuneACCESS table in a form limited to in-frame rearrangements. Some clones are lacking; in checked studies, under half of them reflect an unresolved V gene, and why the rest are absent is not known. For V, J and clone size, that table is used; D and trimming come from the DNA. The sample records some 90,000 clones, roughly 84% of which are singletons. The ten largest clonotypes hold 15% to 20% of the sample.

Paper-wide results and their limitations: Nearly half of unique spike-specific TCRs reportedly recognized epitopes outside regions mutated in the B.1.351 and B.1.1.7 variants. The 56-69-year group was small, and its depth increase did not reach significance, likely because of low power. No day 14 peak-response samples were available, so repertoires were characterized only after the peak T cell response. After two AZD1222 doses, both the breadth and the depth of spike-specific TCRs were significantly higher than at day 0 and than in MenACWY recipients. CD4 TCRs associated with the vaccine covered the entire spike protein, and the dominant responses were in regions 160-218 and 743-854. Conclusions about previously exposed vaccinees are limited, since just 6 or 7 AZD1222 recipients were seropositive for SARS-CoV-2 at baseline. Most participants were white British and females outnumbered males, and the authors suggested that clonal diversity may have been underestimated.

About this clone: What this receptor recognizes is not known. There are no base qualities to consult, and no much larger clone falls within one base. In the same sample, other DNA sequences code for this CDR3.

Via the germline V gene, CDR1 is KGHSH and CDR2 LQKENI. Deletion took 0 bases off V and 5 bases off J, with a span of 10 bases between the germline ends. The CDR3 contains 14 residues, cysteine and phenylalanine counted. Only the CDR3 portion is preserved as DNA: 42 bases, with reading frame beginning at the first base. The intended sense of this specimen's time point label: baseline before first vaccination. The vaccinee samples were drawn from two UK trials, COV001 and COV002, one of which was a single-blind randomized controlled phase 2/3 trial testing AZD1222 (ChAdOx1 nCoV-19) in healthy adults. For TCRbeta chain sequencing, PBMC samples were collected from trial participants at day 0 and at day 28 after the second dose.

Specimen: peripheral blood, collected on day 0 of AZD1222 vaccination. In this chain, TRBV18 is recombined with TRBJ2-5; TRBD2 might be the D gene, on 6 matching bases. The clonotype comes from an adult in good health. The sequence in DNA is TGTGCCAGCTCACCACCGGGCGCGGGGGAGACCCAGTACTTC. Its protein reads: CASSPPGAGETQYF. Beyond the CDR3, the reference TRBV18 and TRBJ2-5 genes provide the residues; the full variable domain reads: NAGVMQNPRHLVRRRGQEARLRCSPMKGHSHVYWYRQLPEEGLKFMVYLQKENIIDESGMPKERFSAEFPKEGPSILRIQQVVRGDSAAYFCASSPPGAGETQYFGPGTRLLVL.